The 24 T cell receptor beta chains below come from one sample, sequenced in a study of long-term antiretroviral therapy in people with HIV. Version v3.0 of the immunoSEQ assay ran at survey level. Profiled with immunoSEQ multiplex PCR; TCRdb holds only in-frame clones, not every one. The sample lists some 19,000 clones; approximately 84% were seen once. This specimen was unsorted PBMCs, taken 0.9 years after starting antiretroviral therapy. These receptors originate from a man between 18 and 35 years old with HIV.

This clone appeared once. The chain joins TRBV23-1 to TRBJ2-2; TRBD2 agrees at 13 bases. TRBV23-1 is known as an ORF, though its function is uncertain. This CDR3 comprises 18 residues. Trimming took 2 bases from V and 4 from J; bases not matched to a gene: 7. The CDR3: CASSQGLAGENLTGELFF. In DNA form, the CDR3 reads TGCGCCAGCAGTCAAGGACTAGCGGGGGAGAATCTCACCGGGGAGCTGTTTTTT.

The CDR3, as DNA: TGTGCCAGCAGCTTACTAGGACAGCCAAACACCATATATTTT. Protein sequence: CASSLLGQPNTIYF. The chain couples TRBV5-5 to TRBJ1-3, with D possibly being TRBD1 (6 bases). There are 14 residues in the CDR3. The germline V gene encodes CDR1 SGHKS and CDR2 YYEKEE (reference sequence). Deletions cut 2 bases from V and 6 bases from J, with 12 bases between.

This clone was seen more than once but under ten times. The chain has TRBV28 and TRBJ1-6; possible D gene TRBD1, 6 bases. The CDR3 has 16 residues. V was cut by 4 bases and J by 10 bases, with 20 bases left in between. Germline loops: CDR1 MDHEN, CDR2 SYDVKM. The CDR3 DNA reads as TGTGCCAGCAGTTCCTCTACAGGGTGGCCATGGTCACCCCTCCACTTT. Its translation is CASSSSTGWPWSPLHF.

The rearrangement links TRBV9 to TRBJ2-1; 10 nucleotides align to TRBD2. CDR3 length: 19 residues. Germline V gene data show CDR1 as SGDLS and CDR2 as YYNGEE. J gave up 4 bases and V 2 bases, and 15 bases lay outside the gene matches. This chain's CDR3 is CASSVPSRSSGGDYNEQFF. The CDR3, as DNA: TGTGCCAGCAGCGTCCCTAGTAGGTCTAGCGGGGGTGATTACAATGAGCAGTTCTTC.

This clone was seen once. The chain combines TRBV7-3 with TRBJ1-1; possible D gene TRBD1, 5 bases. This CDR3 has 13 residues. V was trimmed by 5 bases and J by 7 bases, leaving 14 bases between them. Germline CDR1 and CDR2: SGHTA and FQGTGA. CDR3 sequence: CASSATVQGEAFF. The CDR3 DNA reads TGTGCCAGCAGCGCGACCGTCCAGGGTGAAGCTTTCTTT. Full variable domain (outside the CDR3, taken from reference TRBV7-3 and TRBJ1-1): GAGVSQTPSNKVTEKGKYVELRCDPISGHTALYWYRQSLGQGPEFLIYFQGTGAADDSGLPNDRFFAVRPEGSVSTLKIQRTERGDSAVYLCASSATVQGEAFFGQGTRLTVV.

The gene calls are TRBV27 and TRBJ1-1, with D unresolved. The CDR3 is 13 residues long. V was trimmed by 2 bases and J by 8 bases, leaving 12 bases between them. Per germline, CDR1 MNHEY and CDR2 SMNVEV (reference sequence). As DNA, the CDR3 is TGTGCCAGCAGTTTACTGGGTAGCAGAGAAGCTTTCTTT. This encodes CASSLLGSREAFF.

The rearrangement links TRBV28 to TRBJ2-3, with 9 bases aligning to TRBD1. CDR3 length: 17 amino acids. V lost 1 base and J lost 3; bases outside the gene matches: 8. Germline V lookup: CDR1 MDHEN, CDR2 SYDVKM. CDR3: CASSLYADRGLTDTQYF. Written as DNA, the CDR3 is TGTGCCAGCAGTTTATATGCGGACAGGGGACTTACAGATACGCAGTATTTT.

The J gene is TRBJ2-1, the V gene TRBV11-2; TRBD1 agrees at 12 bases. V was pared by 3 bases and J by 4 bases, with 7 bases of the junction left unmatched. The CDR3 has 17 amino acids. The germline gives CDR1 SGHAT, CDR2 FQNNGV. Written as DNA, the CDR3 is TGTGCCAGCAGCTTGGGGTGGGACAGGGGGCGTTACAATGAGCAGTTCTTC. Amino acid sequence: CASSLGWDRGRYNEQFF. Using reference TRBV11-2 and TRBJ2-1 for the parts outside the CDR3, the full variable domain is EAGVAQSPRYKIIEKRQSVAFWCNPISGHATLYWYQQILGQGPKLLIQFQNNGVVDDSQLPKDRFSAERLKGVDSTLKIQPAKLEDSAVYLCASSLGWDRGRYNEQFFGPGTRLTVL.

This clone has a single count. J is TRBJ1-2 and V is TRBV28; D is perhaps TRBD1 (6 bases). V dropped 10 bases and J dropped 6 bases, with 21 bases sitting between them. Looked up from germline, CDR1 is MDHEN and CDR2 is SYDVKM. The CDR3 contains 14 residues. The CDR3 protein is CATHPPTGIHGYTF. CDR3 nucleotide sequence: TGTGCCACCCACCCCCCAACAGGGATCCATGGCTACACCTTC.

This clone occurred a few times. The chain employs TRBV5-5 and TRBJ1-5, with D possibly TRBD1 on 5 matching bases. Germline-derived CDR1 and CDR2 are SGHKS and YYEKEE (reference sequence). There are 15 residues in the CDR3. Trimming pared 1 base from V and 3 bases from J, leaving 11 bases between. CDR3 region: CASSLLGVYNQPQHF. The CDR3 bases are TGTGCCAGCAGCTTGCTAGGGGTCTACAATCAGCCCCAGCATTTT.

The chain has TRBV6-5 and TRBJ1-2; D remains ambiguous. Germline V CDR1 and CDR2: MNHEY, SVGAGI. V lost 4 bases and J lost 6, with 9 bases in between. The CDR3 covers 12 residues. CDR3 loop: CASSSGVDGYTF. The CDR3 region has the DNA TGTGCCAGCAGTTCAGGAGTGGATGGCTACACCTTC.

The chain couples TRBV28 to TRBJ2-3; D not certain. V was pared by 1 base and J by 2 bases, with 1 base between. The CDR3 is 12 amino acids. Germline CDR1 reads MDHEN; CDR2 reads SYDVKM. This CDR3 is CASSLSTDTQYF. The CDR3 DNA reads TGTGCCAGCAGTTTATCCACAGATACGCAGTATTTT.

The chain is built from TRBV5-1 and TRBJ1-5; maybe TRBD1 (5 bases). V lost 0 bases to trimming and J lost 0 bases, with 7 bases between them. This CDR3 has 15 residues. From germline, CDR1 is SGHRS and CDR2 YFSETQ. The CDR3 DNA follows: TGCGCCAGCAGCTTGGGGGGGAGTAGCAATCAGCCCCAGCATTTT. Translating it yields CASSLGGSSNQPQHF.

This clone was counted a single time. The J gene is TRBJ1-5, the V gene TRBV15, with 11 bases aligning to TRBD1. Trimming removed 5 bases from V and 6 bases from J; junction bases left unmatched: 6. The germline CDR1 and CDR2 sequences are LNHNV and YYDKDF (reference sequence). The CDR3 sequence is 15 residues long. The CDR3 protein is CATSLDRGLGQPQHF. CDR3 nucleotide sequence: TGTGCCACCAGCCTGGACAGGGGGCTTGGTCAGCCCCAGCATTTT.

The genes are TRBV12-5 and TRBJ1-2; D remains unclear. V was trimmed by 6 bases and J by 2 bases, leaving 10 bases between them. CDR1 LGHNT and CDR2 FRNRAP come from the germline V gene. The CDR3 length is 13 residues. This CDR3 reads CASGSDVNYGYTF. The CDR3 coding sequence is TGTGCTAGTGGCTCCGACGTGAACTATGGCTACACCTTC.

This clone was observed a single time. The rearrangement joins TRBV28 to TRBJ1-1; TRBD1 agrees at 7 bases. Losses at the gene ends were 5 bases for V and 0 bases for J; bases not matched to a gene: 9. The CDR3 sequence is 16 residues long. Germline CDR1 is MDHEN and CDR2 is SYDVKM. The CDR3 is CASSLRQGPLNTEAFF. Written as DNA, the CDR3 is TGTGCCAGCAGTCTCCGACAGGGCCCCCTGAACACTGAAGCTTTCTTT. Based on the CDR3 plus reference TRBV28 and TRBJ1-1, the full variable domain is DVKVTQSSRYLVKRTGEKVFLECVQDMDHENMFWYRQDPGLGLRLIYFSYDVKMKEKGDIPEGYSVSREKKERFSLILESASTNQTSMYLCASSLRQGPLNTEAFFGQGTRLTVV.

The chain uses TRBV9 and TRBJ2-3, with TRBD2 matching 8 bases. Germline V gene data show CDR1 as SGDLS and CDR2 as YYNGEE. V shed 4 bases, J shed 6 bases, and the junction held 7 bases outside the gene matches. This CDR3 is 14 amino acids long. This chain's CDR3 is CASSLSGKGDTQYF. The CDR3 DNA is TGTGCCAGCAGCCTTAGCGGGAAAGGTGATACGCAGTATTTT.

The chain couples TRBV25-1 to TRBJ2-1, with D tentatively TRBD1 or TRBD2 (7 bases each). Trimming stripped 5 bases from V and 8 bases from J, with 16 bases between. This CDR3 is 14 amino acids long. CDR1 is MGHDK and CDR2 is SYGVNS in the germline V gene. The CDR3 DNA sequence: TGTGCCAGCAGTAAAGGGGGCGCGGGGGATGAGCAGTTCTTC. This sequence encodes CASSKGGAGDEQFF.

The rearrangement links TRBV6-5 to TRBJ2-2; 11 bases match TRBD2. CDR3 size: 14 residues. The V gene end was trimmed by 10 bases and the J gene end by 6 bases; junction bases not matched to a gene: 7. Germline CDR1 MNHEY, CDR2 SVGAGI. As DNA, the CDR3 is TGTGCCACCCAAACTAGCGGGGGTCCCGGGGAGCTGTTTTTT. It encodes CATQTSGGPGELFF.

The chain joins TRBV6-6 to TRBJ1-2; 7 bases line up with TRBD1. V lost 7 bases and J lost 4; bases outside the gene matches: 6. Germline-derived CDR1 and CDR2 are MNHNY and SVGAGI (reference sequence). CDR3 size: 13 residues. CDR3 sequence (DNA): TGTGCCAGCATAGGGACAGATCTCTATGGCTACACCTTC. As protein: CASIGTDLYGYTF.

This sequence joins TRBV25-1 and TRBJ2-1; TRBD1 is a possible D gene (6 bases). The CDR3 is 15 amino acids. Germline loops: CDR1 MGHDK, CDR2 SYGVNS. The ends were cut back, 2 bases at V and 5 bases at J, with 13 bases in the middle. The CDR3 bases are TGTGCCAGCAGTGAACGCAGGGGAAGGGACAATGAGCAGTTCTTC. It specifies CASSERRGRDNEQFF.

The chain uses TRBV28 and TRBJ1-1; D call uncertain. V was cut by 5 bases and J by 1 base, with 14 bases left in between. The CDR3 loop spans 15 amino acids. Germline CDR1 MDHEN, CDR2 SYDVKM. The CDR3 sequence is CASSTSWVANTEAFF. The CDR3 region has the DNA TGTGCCAGCAGTACCTCTTGGGTCGCGAACACTGAAGCTTTCTTT.

The genes are TRBV7-8 and TRBJ2-3; D not certain. The CDR3 sequence is 12 residues long. V was trimmed by 5 bases and J by 4 bases, leaving 7 bases between them. Germline lookup yields CDR1 SGHVS and CDR2 FQNEAQ. The CDR3 sequence is CASSRHPDTQYF. The CDR3 bases are TGTGCCAGCAGCCGACACCCAGATACGCAGTATTTT.

This clone was seen a few times. DNA for the CDR3: TGTGCCAGCAGCTTAGTTGGCTACCGACCAAGAAGAGCTTTCTTT. It is translated as CASSLVGYRPRRAFF. The rearrangement joins TRBV7-9 to TRBJ1-1; D ambiguous. This CDR3 comprises 15 residues. Trimming shortened V by 1 base and J by 10 bases, and 19 bases separated the two germline ends. CDR1 is SEHNR and CDR2 is FQNEAQ in the germline V gene (reference sequence).